These 29 T cell receptor beta chains came from one sample sequenced in a study of cytomegalovirus exposure and HLA in healthy donors. 60 Vbeta and 13 Jbeta primers were used in PCR. The repertoire was sequenced with immunoSEQ multiplex PCR; TCRdb's copy has only in-frame clones and lacks some. Here the sample spans roughly 97,000 clones, 73% being singletons. Sequenced input: PBMCs. All receptors derive from a man between 40 and 49 years old in good health and CMV-seronegative.

V gene TRBV6-5 combines with J gene TRBJ1-1; D might be TRBD1 (5 bases). The CDR3 spans 13 residues. CDR1 and CDR2 (germline): MNHEY, SVGAGI. V dropped 4 bases and J dropped 5 bases, with 11 bases sitting between them. The CDR3 protein is CASSSRKGTEAFF. CDR3 sequence (DNA): TGTGCCAGCAGTTCCAGGAAGGGGACTGAAGCTTTCTTT.

The V call is TRBV4-1, the J call TRBJ2-1; 7 nucleotides match TRBD1. The CDR3 extends over 13 amino acids. In germline, CDR1 is MGHRA, CDR2 YSYEKL. J was trimmed by 6 bases and V by 4 bases; bases with no gene match: 3. CDR3 in DNA: TGCGCCAGCAGCCCATACAGGGGCAATGAGCAGTTCTTC. This codes for CASSPYRGNEQFF.

The chain uses TRBV18 and TRBJ1-6, with 8 bases aligning to TRBD1. With 3 bases clipped from V and 7 bases from J, the junction kept 5 bases outside the gene matches. The CDR3 spans 15 residues. Germline V CDR1 and CDR2: KGHSH, LQKENI. The CDR3 DNA reads as TGTGCCAGCTCACCGGACAGGGTCGTCAATTCACCCCTCCACTTT. Its protein is CASSPDRVVNSPLHF.

This clone turned up a few times. The chain links TRBV5-1 to TRBJ2-1; D is perhaps TRBD1 (6 bases). The CDR3 contains 15 residues. The germline V and J ends were trimmed by 5 bases and 0 bases, with 12 bases remaining between them. Germline CDR1 reads SGHRS; CDR2 reads YFSETQ. CDR3 in DNA: TGCGCCAGCAGGGTCGGACAGACCTCCTACAATGAGCAGTTCTTC. Encoded protein: CASRVGQTSYNEQFF.

This clone has just one count. The CDR3, as DNA: TGTGCCAGCACCCCGGCGGGAGTCTACGAGCAGTACTTC. Protein product: CASTPAGVYEQYF. The rearrangement joins TRBV7-9 to TRBJ2-7; TRBD2 agrees at 7 bases. The CDR3 loop spans 13 amino acids. Unmatched junction bases numbered 6, after V lost 7 bases and J lost 3 bases. Germline V CDR1 and CDR2: SEHNR, FQNEAQ (reference sequence).

V and J are TRBV5-6 and TRBJ2-3; D may be TRBD2 (6 bases). The CDR3 covers 16 residues. CDR1 is SGHDT, CDR2 YYEEEE, per germline. The V gene lost 4 bases and the J gene lost 4 bases, with 19 bases spanning the gap. CDR3 loop: CASSRFAGNPADTQYF. CDR3 sequence (DNA): TGTGCCAGCAGCCGCTTCGCGGGAAACCCCGCAGATACGCAGTATTTT. The full variable domain, its missing parts supplied by reference TRBV5-6 and TRBJ2-3, is DAGVTQSPTHLIKTRGQQVTLRCSPKSGHDTVSWYQQALGQGPQFIFQYYEEEERQRGNFPDRFSGHQFPNYSSELNVNALLLGDSALYLCASSRFAGNPADTQYFGPGTRLTVL.

The chain recombines TRBV2 with TRBJ1-4, with a weak D call TRBD1 (6 bases). The CDR3 extends over 13 amino acids. V was cut by 4 bases and J by 5 bases, with 8 bases left in between. Per the germline V gene, CDR1 is SNHLY and CDR2 is FYNNEI. In nucleotides, the CDR3 is TGTGCCAGCAGTGGACAGGAAAATGAAAAACTGTTTTTT. Translated: CASSGQENEKLFF.

This clone occurred once. This sequence joins TRBV6-4 and TRBJ2-2; TRBD2 is a possible D gene (7 bases). The CDR3 length is 16 residues. CDR1 and CDR2 (germline): MRHNA, SNTAGT. Trimming removed 6 bases at V and 6 bases at J, with 20 bases between. The CDR3 DNA reads as TGTGCCAGCAGCACCATCCGGGGGGCCTTGCCCGGGGAGCTGTTTTTT. This gives the protein CASSTIRGALPGELFF.

The V gene is TRBV4-1, the J gene TRBJ1-1; 8 nucleotides align to TRBD1. The CDR3 has 14 amino acids. Trimming cost V 2 bases and J 8 bases; bases outside gene matches: 7. Per the germline V gene, CDR1 is MGHRA and CDR2 is YSYEKL. The CDR3 region is CASSQNGQGQEAFF. The CDR3 DNA reads TGCGCCAGCAGCCAAAACGGACAGGGCCAAGAAGCTTTCTTT.

This sequence joins TRBV7-9 and TRBJ2-5; 11 bases are shared with TRBD2. Germline V gene data show CDR1 as SEHNR and CDR2 as FQNEAQ (reference sequence). This CDR3 has 16 amino acids. The J segment lost 5 bases and the V segment lost 5 bases, leaving 10 bases of the junction unmatched. The CDR3 nucleotides read TGTGCCAGCAGCGTAAATAGCGGGGGGGCTACGGAGACCCAGTACTTC. It yields the protein CASSVNSGGATETQYF.

V gene TRBV4-2 combines with J gene TRBJ1-4; 11 bases are shared with TRBD1. The V segment lost 5 bases and the J segment 7 bases; nucleotides outside the gene matches: 9. The CDR3 is made up of 16 amino acids. CDR1 is LGHNA and CDR2 is YNFKEQ in the germline V gene. CDR3 nucleotides: TGTGCCAGCAGCACCCTGGGACAGGGGGGATTTGAAAAACTGTTTTTT. Translation: CASSTLGQGGFEKLFF.

The chain joins TRBV7-9 to TRBJ1-6, with TRBD1 identical over 8 bases. Germline CDR1 and CDR2: SEHNR and FQNEAQ (reference sequence). This CDR3 spans 17 amino acids. The ends lost 5 bases at V and 0 bases at J; junction bases unmatched: 6. The CDR3 loop reads CASSLGQGSSYNSPLHF. In DNA, the CDR3 is TGTGCCAGCAGCCTCGGACAGGGCAGCTCCTATAATTCACCCCTCCACTTT.

This chain uses TRBV9 with TRBJ2-5, with 13 nucleotides matching TRBD2. From germline, CDR1 is SGDLS and CDR2 YYNGEE. The CDR3 is 15 residues long. The ends lost 4 bases at V and 5 bases at J; junction bases unmatched: 5. CDR3 loop: CASSTSGGARETQYF. Here the CDR3 DNA reads TGTGCCAGCAGCACTAGCGGGGGGGCGAGGGAGACCCAGTACTTC.

The chain uses TRBV6-1 and TRBJ1-5; no clear D. CDR3 length: 13 amino acids. Germline CDR1 is MNHNS and CDR2 is SASEGT. V was shortened by 6 bases and J by 1 base, with 7 bases between the two germline ends. CDR3 coding DNA: TGTGCCAGCAGGTACCAGAGCAATCAGCCCCAGCATTTT. Translated: CASRYQSNQPQHF.

The genes are TRBV10-3 and TRBJ2-5, with 8 bases lining up with TRBD1. This CDR3 is 14 amino acids long. Germline V gives CDR1 ENHRY, CDR2 SYGVKD. Trimming at V came to 6 bases and at J to 2 bases, leaving 5 bases not matched to a gene. The CDR3, as DNA: TGTGCCATCAGCCAGGACAGGGTGCAAGAGACCCAGTACTTC. It encodes CAISQDRVQETQYF.

This clone appeared once. This chain links TRBV28 with TRBJ2-3; tentative D call: TRBD1 (6 bases). Trimming stripped 7 bases from V and 2 bases from J, with 16 bases between. This CDR3 comprises 15 residues. Germline CDR1 reads MDHEN; CDR2 reads SYDVKM. The CDR3 DNA sequence: TGTGCCAGCATAGGGGGTCCCTCCAACACAGATACGCAGTATTTT. Protein sequence: CASIGGPSNTDTQYF.

V usage is TRBV5-1 and J usage is TRBJ1-1; a possible D gene is TRBD1 (6 bases). Between the trimmed V and J ends, which lost 4 bases and 4 bases, there was a span of 11 bases. Germline V gives CDR1 SGHRS, CDR2 YFSETQ. The CDR3 has 13 residues. The CDR3 coding sequence is TGCGCCAGCAGCATTACAGGGCCCACTGAAGCTTTCTTT. Translated, it gives CASSITGPTEAFF.

The chain is built from TRBV9 and TRBJ2-5; TRBD2 might be the D (6 bases). Germline CDR1 reads SGDLS; CDR2 reads YYNGEE. Trimming took off 4 bases at V and 1 base at J, with 11 bases between the two ends. This CDR3 spans 14 amino acids. CDR3 coding DNA: TGTGCCAGCAGCCGGGAGAGCGGCCAAGAGACCCAGTACTTC. Translated, it gives CASSRESGQETQYF.

This clone was seen only once. At the DNA level, this CDR3 is encoded by other sequences in the same sample as well. The chain recombines TRBV30 with TRBJ1-5, with D possibly being TRBD1 (5 bases). Trimming took off 1 base at V and 7 bases at J, with 11 bases between the two ends. The germline CDR1 and CDR2 sequences are GTSNPN and SVGIG (reference sequence). CDR3 length: 13 residues. The CDR3 spells CAWSAGAGQPQHF. Here the CDR3 DNA reads TGTGCCTGGAGTGCTGGGGCGGGGCAGCCCCAGCATTTT.

The chain links TRBV7-2 to TRBJ2-5, with 9 positions matching TRBD2. The junction had 10 bases not matched to a gene; V was cut back by 2 bases and J by 3 bases. CDR1 and CDR2 from the germline V gene are SGHTA and FQGNSA. The CDR3 spans 17 residues. The CDR3 loop reads CASSLRFQRGAKETQYF. CDR3 DNA: TGTGCCAGCAGCTTAAGGTTCCAGCGGGGGGCCAAAGAGACCCAGTACTTC.

The CDR3 loop is CARSLDRGKETGELFF. The CDR3, as DNA: TGTGCCAGAAGCTTGGACAGGGGTAAAGAAACCGGGGAGCTGTTTTTT. The rearrangement uses TRBV5-3 and TRBJ2-2; 7 bases line up with TRBD1. TRBV5-3 is recorded as an ORF, its role being uncertain. The CDR3 runs to 16 residues. Trimming at V came to 0 bases and at J to 5 bases, leaving 7 bases not matched to a gene.

The CDR3 loop reads CASSPRRAGEQYF. The CDR3 nucleotides read TGTGCCAGCAGCCCGCGAAGGGCGGGAGAGCAGTACTTC. The chain uses TRBV5-4 and TRBJ2-7; weak D call: TRBD2 (6 bases). Germline V gene data show CDR1 as SGHNT and CDR2 as YYREEE (reference sequence). This CDR3 spans 13 amino acids. V lost 4 bases and J lost 7, with 15 bases in between. The full variable domain, in which reference TRBV5-4 and TRBJ2-7 provide the parts outside the CDR3, is ETGVTQSPTHLIKTRGQQVTLRCSSQSGHNTVSWYQQALGQGPQFIFQYYREEENGRGNFPPRFSGLQFPNYSSELNVNALELDDSALYLCASSPRRAGEQYFGPGTRLTVT.

The rearrangement joins TRBV29-1 to TRBJ1-5; D possibly corresponds to TRBD1 (5 bases). The CDR3 runs to 12 residues. Trimming removed 6 bases from V and 3 bases from J, with 9 bases in between. Germline V gene lookup returns CDR1 SQVTM and CDR2 ANQGSEA. The CDR3 bases are TGCAGCGTCCGGGACTCCAATCAGCCCCAGCATTTT. Amino acid sequence: CSVRDSNQPQHF.

The gene calls are TRBV19 and TRBJ1-2; 8 bases are a match to TRBD1. Germline-derived CDR1 and CDR2 are LNHDA and SQIVND (reference sequence). J lost 7 bases, V lost 5 bases, and 9 bases had no gene match. This CDR3 has 14 amino acids. CDR3 sequence: CASSQDRVRGGYTF. The DNA for the CDR3 is TGTGCCAGTAGTCAGGACAGGGTGAGAGGTGGCTACACCTTC.

This clone was picked up a small number of times. This rearrangement joins TRBV29-1 to TRBJ2-7; weak D call: TRBD2 (5 bases). Trimming stripped 3 bases from V and 3 bases from J, with 12 bases between. CDR3 length: 13 amino acids. From germline, CDR1 is SQVTM and CDR2 ANQGSEA. CDR3 sequence reads: CSVDGEEGYEQYF. Here the CDR3 DNA reads TGCAGCGTTGATGGCGAAGAGGGCTACGAGCAGTACTTC.

The chain uses TRBV9 and TRBJ2-7, with 9 nucleotides matching TRBD2. CDR1 is SGDLS, CDR2 YYNGEE, per germline. After removal of 4 bases from V and 3 bases from J, the junction contained 8 bases not matched to a gene. The CDR3 sequence is 15 residues long. This chain's CDR3 is CASSLRAGGIYEQYF. CDR3 nucleotide sequence: TGTGCCAGCAGCTTGAGAGCGGGGGGCATCTACGAGCAGTACTTC.

In this sample, this clone turned up once. The rearrangement uses TRBV4-1 and TRBJ2-3; TRBD2 agrees at 8 bases. V trimming: 3 bases; J trimming: 1 base; junction bases outside the gene matches: 12. The V gene's germline CDR1 is MGHRA and CDR2 YSYEKL. CDR3 length: 18 amino acids. In nucleotides, the CDR3 is TGCGCCAGCAGCCATCATTTCTCGGGTAGCGGGGGCACAGATACGCAGTATTTT. Amino acids: CASSHHFSGSGGTDTQYF.

In this sample, this clone turned up a few times. The rearrangement uses TRBV5-8 and TRBJ2-1, with 8 bases fitting TRBD2. CDR3 size: 16 residues. Germline V gene data show CDR1 as SGHTS and CDR2 as YDEGEE. V was pared by 0 bases and J by 3 bases, with 5 bases of the junction left unmatched. CDR3 in DNA: TGTGCCAGCAGCTTGGATAGCGGGGAAAACTACAATGAGCAGTTCTTC. This codes for CASSLDSGENYNEQFF.

This clone was observed a handful of times. This CDR3 reads CASSLVSGADQETQYF. The DNA of the CDR3 is TGCGCCAGCAGCTTGGTTAGCGGGGCGGACCAAGAGACCCAGTACTTC. This chain uses TRBV5-1 with TRBJ2-5, with 8 bases that match TRBD2. V gave up 0 bases and J gave up 0 bases; unmatched junction bases: 4. This CDR3 is 16 amino acids long. Germline loops: CDR1 SGHRS, CDR2 YFSETQ. Drawing the rest from reference TRBV5-1 and TRBJ2-5, the complete variable domain is KAGVTQTPRYLIKTRGQQVTLSCSPISGHRSVSWYQQTPGQGLQFLFEYFSETQRNKGNFPGRFSGRQFSNSRSEMNVSTLELGDSALYLCASSLVSGADQETQYFGPGTRLLVL.